The 21 T cell receptor beta chains listed next were all sequenced from one sample in a study of T cells after posttransplantation cyclophosphamide. Sampled 1 year posttransplant, controls received myeloablative marrow transplants, methotrexate and a calcineurin inhibitor. Some clones are missing from TCRdb's copy, which holds only in-frame ones; the method was immunoSEQ multiplex PCR. The repertoire has about 21,000 clones, 80% to 90% of them found once; the top ten carry more than 2%. The sequenced sample was PBMCs, obtained approximately 360 days after allogeneic stem cell transplant with calcineurin inhibitor and methotrexate. Every receptor here comes from a female patient aged 30-39 years who received an allogeneic stem cell transplant from an unrelated donor, was CMV-positive, and had acute and chronic GVHD. The graft donor may have contributed some T cells.

The V call is TRBV28, the J call TRBJ1-5; D uncertain. This CDR3 is 12 amino acids long. The germline gives CDR1 MDHEN, CDR2 SYDVKM. V shed 2 bases and J shed 7 bases, with 6 bases lying between them. CDR3 residues: CASSLLIQPQHF. CDR3 bases: TGTGCCAGCAGTTTACTTATACAGCCCCAGCATTTT.

DNA of the CDR3: TGTGCCAGCAGCCGAACCGGGACTAGCAGGACGGATACGCAGTATTTT. Translation: CASSRTGTSRTDTQYF. This rearrangement joins TRBV5-4 to TRBJ2-3; 9 positions agree with TRBD2. The CDR3 is 16 amino acids. V trimming: 4 bases; J trimming: 6 bases; junction bases outside the gene matches: 12. Germline V gene data show CDR1 as SGHNT and CDR2 as YYREEE (reference sequence).

The rearrangement uses TRBV20-1 and TRBJ1-2, with D unresolved. The germline V gene encodes CDR1 DFQATT and CDR2 SNEGSKA (reference sequence). The CDR3 consists of 11 residues. The germline V and J ends were trimmed by 6 bases and 7 bases, with 12 bases remaining between them. The CDR3, as DNA: TGCAGTGCCCGGAGGGAGGCTGGCTACACCTTC. It specifies CSARREAGYTF.

This clone was recorded once. The chain employs TRBV18 and TRBJ2-3; D gene uncertain. Trimming removed 3 bases at V and 6 bases at J, with 16 bases between. The CDR3 totals 15 residues. Looked up from germline, CDR1 is KGHSH and CDR2 is LQKENI. The CDR3 DNA follows: TGTGCCAGCTCACCTGAGGTTTTACGGTTGGATACGCAGTATTTT. It is translated as CASSPEVLRLDTQYF.

The chain has TRBV6-5 and TRBJ1-6, with TRBD1 matching over 7 bases. V lost 6 bases and J lost 7; bases outside the gene matches: 6. CDR3 length equals 14 residues. The germline V gene encodes CDR1 MNHEY and CDR2 SVGAGI. CDR3 sequence (DNA): TGTGCCAGCAGCCGAGACAGGGAAAATTCACCCCTCCACTTT. Residues: CASSRDRENSPLHF.

This clone came up once. The genes are TRBV6-6 and TRBJ1-1, with 8 positions matching TRBD1. The CDR3 extends over 13 amino acids. Germline CDR1 reads MNHNY; CDR2 reads SVGAGI (reference sequence). The V segment lost 10 bases and the J segment 6 bases; nucleotides outside the gene matches: 10. CDR3 in DNA: TGTGCCACCCAGACAGGGGTTTTCTCTGAAGCTTTCTTT. Translated: CATQTGVFSEAFF.

This sequence joins TRBV7-9 and TRBJ2-2, with 14 bases identical to TRBD2. Looked up from germline, CDR1 is SEHNR and CDR2 is FQNEAQ (reference sequence). The CDR3 is 17 residues long. V shed 5 bases, J shed 4 bases, and the junction held 6 bases outside the gene matches. The CDR3 coding sequence is TGTGCCAGCAGCCTCGGACTAGCGGGAGGTACCACCGGGGAGCTGTTTTTT. This sequence encodes CASSLGLAGGTTGELFF.

The V and J genes are TRBV5-1 and TRBJ2-1; 7 positions match TRBD1. Germline-derived CDR1 and CDR2 are SGHRS and YFSETQ. With V trimmed by 2 bases and J by 4 bases, 3 bases remained unmatched. There are 14 residues in the CDR3. CDR3 in DNA: TGCGCCAGCAGCTTCGGGACAGAGTACAATGAGCAGTTCTTC. Translation: CASSFGTEYNEQFF.

The V gene is TRBV30, the J gene TRBJ2-2; TRBD2 is a possible D gene (6 bases). The CDR3 length is 15 residues. Germline values: CDR1 GTSNPN, CDR2 SVGIG (reference sequence). V lost 2 bases and J lost 7, with 17 bases in between. CDR3 nucleotide sequence: TGTGCCTGGAGTCTAACTAGACGGGAGAGCGGGGAGCTGTTTTTT. This codes for CAWSLTRRESGELFF.

The chain recombines TRBV19 with TRBJ2-7, with 7 bases fitting TRBD1. The CDR3 has 15 residues. The junction had 10 bases not matched to a gene; V was cut back by 4 bases and J by 4 bases. Germline V gives CDR1 LNHDA, CDR2 SQIVND (reference sequence). The CDR3 is CASSTGQLEGYEQYF. The CDR3 bases are TGTGCCAGTAGTACGGGACAGCTCGAGGGGTACGAGCAGTACTTC.

V is TRBV5-1 and J is TRBJ2-1; 16 nucleotides line up with TRBD2. Germline CDR1 reads SGHRS; CDR2 reads YFSETQ. This CDR3 spans 20 amino acids. The V gene end was trimmed by 1 base and the J gene end by 0 bases; junction bases not matched to a gene: 7. CDR3 in DNA: TGCGCCAGCAGCTTGTGGGGACTAGCGGGGGGGCCTAGCTCCTACAATGAGCAGTTCTTC. This translates into CASSLWGLAGGPSSYNEQFF. The full variable domain, its missing parts supplied by reference TRBV5-1 and TRBJ2-1, is KAGVTQTPRYLIKTRGQQVTLSCSPISGHRSVSWYQQTPGQGLQFLFEYFSETQRNKGNFPGRFSGRQFSNSRSEMNVSTLELGDSALYLCASSLWGLAGGPSSYNEQFFGPGTRLTVL.

The chain combines TRBV15 with TRBJ1-1; D remains unclear. The V and J ends lost 5 bases and 7 bases respectively, with 11 bases between them. CDR1 and CDR2 from the germline V gene are LNHNV and YYDKDF (reference sequence). The length of the CDR3 is 12 residues. As DNA, the CDR3 is TGTGCCACCAGCTTCCAGTCCAGTGAAGCTTTCTTT. Translation gives CATSFQSSEAFF.

This clone was recorded only once. The chain carries TRBV5-1 and TRBJ2-1; D might be TRBD1 (5 bases). The CDR3 covers 15 residues. The V gene lost 4 bases and the J gene lost 5 bases, with 16 bases spanning the gap. Germline values: CDR1 SGHRS, CDR2 YFSETQ. The CDR3 DNA is TGCGCCAGCAGCCTATCCCCCGACAGCAACAATGAGCAGTTCTTC. Protein sequence: CASSLSPDSNNEQFF.

This clone was found once. The chain joins TRBV27 to TRBJ2-1; TRBD2 aligns across 7 bases. This CDR3 has 17 amino acids. J gave up 1 base and V 0 bases, and 6 bases lay outside the gene matches. Germline V gives CDR1 MNHEY, CDR2 SMNVEV (reference sequence). CDR3 amino acids: CASSLSLLAQSYNEQFF. CDR3 bases: TGTGCCAGCAGTTTATCGTTACTAGCGCAGTCCTACAATGAGCAGTTCTTC.

The CDR3 loop reads CASSIGVRQETQYF. The CDR3 DNA sequence: TGTGCCAGTAGTATTGGAGTCCGCCAAGAGACCCAGTACTTC. The V and J genes are TRBV19 and TRBJ2-5; D call uncertain. Per the germline V gene, CDR1 is LNHDA and CDR2 is SQIVND (reference sequence). This CDR3 comprises 14 residues. The V gene lost 3 bases and the J gene lost 1 base, with 9 bases spanning the gap.

The rearrangement uses TRBV4-1 and TRBJ2-7; a possible D gene is TRBD1 (6 bases). Trimming pared 1 base from V and 1 base from J, leaving 14 bases between. Germline assignment: CDR1 MGHRA and CDR2 YSYEKL. CDR3 size: 16 residues. CDR3 bases: TGCGCCAGCAGCCAAGGATTCCGGGACATTTCCTACGAGCAGTACTTC. Protein product: CASSQGFRDISYEQYF.

The CDR3 reads CASSLRGAGGPQETQYF. The CDR3 region has the DNA TGTGCCAGCAGCTTGAGGGGGGCGGGGGGTCCCCAAGAGACCCAGTACTTC. V gene TRBV5-6 combines with J gene TRBJ2-5, with 8 bases matching TRBD2. The J segment lost 1 base and the V segment lost 1 base, leaving 9 bases of the junction unmatched. Germline V gene data show CDR1 as SGHDT and CDR2 as YYEEEE. The CDR3 has 17 amino acids.

This clone appeared a few times. The J gene is TRBJ2-7, the V gene TRBV6-4, with D unclear. This CDR3 spans 15 amino acids. Germline V gene sequence: CDR1 MRHNA, CDR2 SNTAGT. Deletions cut 7 bases from V and 1 base from J, with 17 bases between. CDR3 in DNA: TGTGCCAGCACAGCCCACGAGCGCCTGTCCTACGAGCAGTACTTC. Encoded protein: CASTAHERLSYEQYF.

The chain combines TRBV6-1 with TRBJ2-7, with D tentatively TRBD1 (6 bases). V lost 6 bases and J lost 6, with 21 bases in between. The CDR3 totals 15 residues. The germline CDR1 and CDR2 sequences are MNHNS and SASEGT. In nucleotides, the CDR3 is TGTGCCAGCAGGCCTCTCACAGGGTCCGCGGTCGAGCAGTACTTC. The encoded protein is CASRPLTGSAVEQYF.

The V call is TRBV9, the J call TRBJ1-4; 10 nucleotides match TRBD1. The trim removed 3 bases at V and 8 bases at J, leaving 10 bases unmatched. CDR1 is SGDLS, CDR2 YYNGEE, per germline. The CDR3 covers 16 residues. This CDR3 reads CASSDGTGVHGEKLFF. The CDR3 coding sequence is TGTGCCAGCAGCGACGGGACAGGGGTCCATGGGGAAAAACTGTTTTTT.

The chain employs TRBV7-8 and TRBJ2-2; D unresolved. The CDR3 has 12 amino acids. Germline V gene lookup returns CDR1 SGHVS and CDR2 FQNEAQ. V was cut by 2 bases and J by 6 bases, with 4 bases left in between. The chain's CDR3 is CASSLTAGELFF. The CDR3 nucleotides read TGTGCCAGCAGCTTAACGGCCGGGGAGCTGTTTTTT.